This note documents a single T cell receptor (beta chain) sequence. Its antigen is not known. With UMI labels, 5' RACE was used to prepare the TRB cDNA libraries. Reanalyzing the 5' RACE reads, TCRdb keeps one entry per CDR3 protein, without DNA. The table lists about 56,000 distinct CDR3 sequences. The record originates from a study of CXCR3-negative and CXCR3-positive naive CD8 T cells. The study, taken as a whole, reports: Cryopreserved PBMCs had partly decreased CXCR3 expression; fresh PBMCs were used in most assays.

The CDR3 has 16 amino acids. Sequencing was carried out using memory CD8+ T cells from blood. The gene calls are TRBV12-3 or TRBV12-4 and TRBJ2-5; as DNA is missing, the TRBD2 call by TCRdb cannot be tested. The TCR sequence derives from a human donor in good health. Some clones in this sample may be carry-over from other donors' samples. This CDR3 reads CASSLVSGNYQETQYF.